This is a list of T cell receptor beta chains from one sample in a study of cytomegalovirus exposure and HLA in healthy donors. TCRdb keeps only in-frame clones here, not all; method: immunoSEQ multiplex PCR. The data show about 160,000 clones, roughly 77% seen once. The sample consisted of PBMCs. Every receptor here comes from a human donor in good health. Each CDR3 is given with its conserved first and last residue. The D gene is left open where the match is weak. Clone sizes are given selectively: once, few, many, or a class where the clone is expanded.

d_call j_call clone_size v_call cdr3_aa cdr3_nt
TRBD1 TRBJ1-1 . TRBV5-1 CASSWGTGIGVAEAFF TGCGCCAGCAGCTGGGGGACAGGGATCGGGGTCGCTGAAGCTTTCTTT
TRBD1 TRBJ1-2 . TRBV7-2 CASSLVTGALSGYTF TGTGCCAGCAGCTTAGTAACAGGGGCTTTAAGCGGCTACACCTTC
TRBD1 TRBJ2-1 . TRBV4-1 CASSQIPTGGKSYNEQFF TGCGCCAGCAGCCAAATTCCTACAGGGGGCAAGTCCTACAATGAGCAGTTCTTC
TRBD2 TRBJ2-4 . TRBV19 CASRLAGGEAKNIQYF TGTGCCAGTAGACTAGCGGGGGGGGAGGCCAAAAACATTCAGTACTTC
TRBD2 TRBJ2-7 few TRBV5-4 CASSPRLAGGPNYEQYF TGTGCCAGCAGCCCACGACTAGCGGGAGGCCCCAACTACGAGCAGTACTTC
TRBD2 TRBJ2-7 . TRBV6-5 CASSNGGSRYEQYF TGTGCCAGCAGTAACGGGGGGTCAAGGTACGAGCAGTACTTC
TRBD2 TRBJ2-7 once TRBV10-3 CAISERIAGRGEQYF TGTGCCATCAGTGAGCGTATAGCGGGACGGGGCGAGCAGTACTTC
. TRBJ1-2 . TRBV29-1 CSVAAASYGYPF TGCAGCGTTGCGGCAGCTAGTTATGGCTACCCCTTC
. TRBJ2-7 . TRBV28 CASSRTQRGRTYEQYF TGTGCCAGCAGTCGCACCCAACGGGGGAGAACCTACGAGCAGTACTTC
TRBD1 TRBJ2-5 . TRBV2 CASPRDREDQETQYF TGTGCCAGCCCCCGGGACAGGGAGGACCAAGAGACCCAGTACTTC
. TRBJ1-5 . TRBV6-5 CASSYSAASNQPQHF TGTGCCAGCAGTTACTCAGCGGCCTCCAATCAGCCCCAGCATTTT
. TRBJ2-7 . TRBV5-4 CASSRGSSDRYEQYF TGTGCCAGCAGCAGGGGCAGTTCCGACAGGTACGAGCAGTACTTC
. TRBJ2-7 . TRBV28 CASSARLVNEQYF TGTGCCAGCAGTGCTCGACTAGTGAACGAGCAGTACTTC
. TRBJ1-3 . TRBV19 CASSPGGQATNTIYF TGTGCCAGCTCGCCTGGAGGCCAGGCGACAAACACCATATATTTT
. TRBJ2-1 . TRBV10-1 CASSESILAAPYNEQFF TGCGCCAGCAGTGAGTCGATCCTAGCCGCACCCTACAATGAGCAGTTCTTC
. TRBJ1-1 few TRBV5-8 CASSYMGAHTEAFF TGTGCCAGCAGTTACATGGGGGCACACACTGAAGCTTTCTTT
. TRBJ2-5 . TRBV4-2 CASSQDGGTVGQETQYF TGTGCCAGCAGCCAAGATGGGGGGACAGTAGGCCAAGAGACCCAGTACTTC
. TRBJ1-5 . TRBV19 CATPRYSNQPQHF TGTGCCACCCCTCGTTATAGCAATCAGCCCCAGCATTTT
. TRBJ2-2 . TRBV18 CASSPFGSDTGELFF TGTGCCAGCTCACCATTTGGTTCGGACACCGGGGAGCTGTTTTTT
TRBD1 TRBJ1-2 . TRBV7-8 CASSPGTANYGYTF TGTGCCAGCAGCCCCGGGACAGCTAACTATGGCTACACCTTC
TRBD1 TRBJ1-2 . TRBV30 CATGGGYTF TGTGCCACAGGGGGTGGCTACACCTTC
TRBD2 TRBJ2-3 . TRBV6-4 CASSECGELAVTDTQYF TGTGCCAGCAGTGAGTGTGGGGAACTAGCGGTTACAGATACGCAGTATTTT
TRBD2 TRBJ2-7 few TRBV28 CASSTISGGSRNEQYF TGTGCCAGCAGTACTATCAGTGGCGGGAGTAGGAACGAGCAGTACTTC
TRBD2 TRBJ2-3 few TRBV6-5 CASSLAGVGTDTQYF TGTGCCAGCAGTTTAGCGGGAGTAGGCACAGATACGCAGTATTTT
. TRBJ2-3 . TRBV2 CATKSGDTDTQYF TGTGCCACCAAATCGGGGGACACAGATACGCAGTATTTT
TRBD1 TRBJ1-4 . TRBV7-2 CASSSSGTGNEKLFF TGTGCCAGCAGCTCCTCCGGGACAGGGAATGAAAAACTGTTTTTT
. TRBJ1-4 . TRBV5-1 CASSLDGGRWSTNEKLFF TGCGCCAGCAGCTTGGATGGGGGCAGATGGTCAACTAATGAAAAACTGTTTTTT
TRBD2 TRBJ2-2 once TRBV4-3 CASHGEGGRAAAELFF TGCGCCAGCCATGGAGAAGGAGGGAGGGCCGCCGCGGAGCTGTTTTTT
. TRBJ1-2 . TRBV6-1 CASSEGVAFYGYTF TGTGCCAGCAGTGAAGGTGTAGCTTTCTATGGCTACACCTTC
TRBD1 TRBJ1-6 . TRBV28 CASSSFRWRGHNSPLHF TGTGCCAGCAGTTCTTTTCGGTGGAGGGGGCATAATTCACCCCTCCACTTT